The 13 T cell receptor beta chains listed next were all sequenced from one sample in a study of spatial heterogeneity in lung cancer. Regarding time point: sample taken at primary tumor resection. The sequenced material consisted of unsorted whole RNA from tumor, nontumor lung or frozen PBMC. Via MiXCR, TCRdb re-called the 5' RACE reads, giving one row per CDR3 protein. This sample yields around 4,000 distinct CDR3 sequences, of which roughly a fifth are seen a single time; roughly 25% belongs to the top ten. This sample comprised normal lung tissue next to the tumor, obtained at surgery. Source of these receptors: a female donor with early-stage non-small cell lung cancer.

This clonotype was counted at least ten times. One end of the junction does not line up with germline, which may come from a read error. As an off-target read in a library built for alpha chains, this beta chain has a frequency of little significance. This chain links TRBV29-1 with TRBJ1-2, with D possibly matching TRBD1 (5 bases). Germline V lookup: CDR1 SQVTM, CDR2 ANQGSEA. The CDR3 spans 15 residues. CDR3 amino acids: CSVEDQREKGYGYTF. Written as DNA, the CDR3 is TGTAGCGTTGAAGATCAGAGGGAAAAGGGGTACGGCTACACCTTC.

This clonotype has ten or more counts. This beta chain is a stray read from a library made for alpha chains; its abundance is not meaningful. V gene TRBV11-2 combines with J gene TRBJ2-7; D is tentatively TRBD1 or TRBD2 (5 bases each). CDR3 length: 15 residues. Germline-derived CDR1 and CDR2 are SGHAT and FQNNGV. The V and J ends lost 0 bases and 0 bases respectively, with 9 bases between them. CDR3 in DNA: TGTGCCAGCAGCTTAGATGGGACGGCCTCCTACGAGCAGTACTTC. It specifies CASSLDGTASYEQYF.

This clonotype is medium-sized (0.01 to 0.1%) by share. This beta chain is an off-target read within a library intended for alpha chains, so its frequency means little. The rearrangement joins TRBV4-2 to TRBJ2-4; D possibly corresponds to TRBD2 (6 bases). CDR1 is LGHNA and CDR2 is YNFKEQ in the germline V gene. This CDR3 spans 16 amino acids. V was pared by 1 base and J by 8 bases, with 18 bases between. The CDR3 sequence is CASSQVGRDLEDIQYF. The DNA of the CDR3 is TGTGCCAGCAGCCAAGTAGGCAGGGACTTAGAGGACATTCAGTACTTC.

This clonotype was seen many times. In a library made to pick up alpha chains, this beta chain is a stray read with a size that means little. V usage is TRBV27 and J usage is TRBJ2-7; D gene unclear. The CDR3 is made up of 13 amino acids. The germline V and J ends were trimmed by 4 bases and 10 bases, with 17 bases remaining between them. Germline V CDR1 and CDR2: MNHEY, SMNVEV (reference sequence). The CDR3 DNA reads TGTGCCAGCAGTTCCCCCGACCGAGGTAGACAGTACTTC. As protein: CASSSPDRGRQYF.

This clonotype was counted at least ten times. The library was built for alpha chains, so this beta chain is an off-target read and its size means little. This chain uses TRBV6-2 or TRBV6-3 with TRBJ2-3, with no clear D. The ends were cut back, 5 bases at V and 6 bases at J, with 9 bases in the middle. The CDR3 consists of 12 residues. The germline CDR1 and CDR2 sequences are MNHEY and SVGEGT. The CDR3 sequence is CASSTDGDTQYF. CDR3 coding DNA: TGTGCCAGCAGTACGGACGGGGATACGCAGTATTTT.

By share, this clonotype counts as medium-sized. Being off target in a library aimed at alpha chains, this beta chain has a size of little meaning. The chain couples TRBV12-3 or TRBV12-4 to TRBJ1-5; 7 nucleotides line up with TRBD1. The CDR3 sequence is 14 residues long. V shed 6 bases, J shed 9 bases, and the junction held 11 bases outside the gene matches. In DNA, the CDR3 is TGTGCCAGCAGGTCAGGGACAGCCGTTATGCCCCAGCATTTT. This gives the protein CASRSGTAVMPQHF.

This clonotype was picked up many times. For a library built for alpha chains, this beta chain is a stray read; little rests on its size. The V call is TRBV6-5, the J call TRBJ1-4; D ambiguous. Germline V gives CDR1 MNHEY, CDR2 SVGAGI. The CDR3 extends over 15 amino acids. V was cut by 0 bases and J by 8 bases, with 13 bases left in between. As DNA, the CDR3 is TGTGCCAGCAGTTACTCGATAGGGATGGGGGAAAAACTGTTTTTT. Protein sequence: CASSYSIGMGEKLFF.

By its share, this clonotype is medium-sized. As an off-target read in a library built for alpha chains, this beta chain has a frequency of little significance. The rearrangement links TRBV7-8 to TRBJ2-3; 11 bases are shared with TRBD1. CDR1 and CDR2 (germline): SGHVS, FQNEAQ. After removal of 6 bases from V and 5 bases from J, the junction contained 7 bases not matched to a gene. The CDR3 is 15 residues long. Written as DNA, the CDR3 is TGTGCCAGCAGGAAGGACAGGGGGCAGGGAGATACGCAGTATTTT. Its translation is CASRKDRGQGDTQYF.

Notes on this clonotype: A much more abundant neighbour one base away suggests this may be a read error. A library made for alpha chains picked up this beta chain off target, so its size means little. The chain couples TRBV12-3 or TRBV12-4 to TRBJ1-6, with D unresolved. The CDR3 has 15 amino acids. The germline V and J ends were trimmed by 1 base and 7 bases, with 11 bases remaining between them. The DNA for the CDR3 is TGTGCCAGCAGTTTAGTGCATCTGGGAAATTCACCCCTCCACTTT. Amino acids: CASSLVHLGNSPLHF.

A remark on this clonotype: As an off-target read in a library built for alpha chains, this beta chain has a frequency of little significance. The genes are TRBV4-3 and TRBJ2-4; TRBD1 matches at 8 bases. V shed 0 bases, J shed 0 bases, and the junction held 4 bases outside the gene matches. Per germline, CDR1 LGHNA and CDR2 YSLEER. The CDR3 contains 17 residues. The CDR3 bases are TGCGCCAGCAGCCAAGACTGGACAGGGCTAGCCAAAAACATTCAGTACTTC. Protein product: CASSQDWTGLAKNIQYF.

Concerning this clonotype: This beta chain slipped into a library made for alpha chains as a stray read, so its size is not meaningful. The CDR3 DNA follows: TGTGCCAACCGGGGAGAAGACTATGGCTACACCTTC. It codes for CANRGEDYGYTF. The V call is TRBV28, the J call TRBJ1-2; no reliable D call. Germline CDR1 MDHEN, CDR2 SYDVKM. The CDR3 consists of 12 residues. With 10 bases removed from V and 3 bases from J, the gap between germline ends came to 12 bases.

This clonotype is medium-sized. Within a library made for alpha chains, this beta chain is off target, and its count is uninformative. The rearrangement joins TRBV2 to TRBJ1-2; 7 bases match TRBD1. Germline loops: CDR1 SNHLY, CDR2 FYNNEI. The junction had 4 bases not matched to a gene; V was cut back by 8 bases and J by 4 bases. The CDR3 loop spans 12 amino acids. The CDR3 region is CASSRGPYGYTF. The CDR3 coding sequence is TGTGCCAGCTCGAGGGGGCCCTATGGCTACACCTTC.

This clonotype was picked up many times. This beta chain is off target for a library built for alpha chains, so its abundance means little. The chain employs TRBV7-9 and TRBJ2-2; D perhaps matches TRBD2 (5 bases). Between the trimmed V and J ends, which lost 5 bases and 6 bases, there was a span of 16 bases. This CDR3 region has 15 residues. Germline-derived CDR1 and CDR2 are SEHNR and FQNEAQ (reference sequence). CDR3 DNA sequence: TGTGCCAGCAGCCCCTTGGGCGGGTTTGCCGGGGAGCTGTTTTTT. It specifies CASSPLGGFAGELFF. The full variable domain, its missing parts supplied by reference TRBV7-9 and TRBJ2-2, is DTGVSQNPRHKITKRGQNVTFRCDPISEHNRLYWYRQTLGQGPEFLTYFQNEAQLEKSRLLSDRFSAERPKGSFSTLEIQRTEQGDSAMYLCASSPLGGFAGELFFGEGSRLTVL.